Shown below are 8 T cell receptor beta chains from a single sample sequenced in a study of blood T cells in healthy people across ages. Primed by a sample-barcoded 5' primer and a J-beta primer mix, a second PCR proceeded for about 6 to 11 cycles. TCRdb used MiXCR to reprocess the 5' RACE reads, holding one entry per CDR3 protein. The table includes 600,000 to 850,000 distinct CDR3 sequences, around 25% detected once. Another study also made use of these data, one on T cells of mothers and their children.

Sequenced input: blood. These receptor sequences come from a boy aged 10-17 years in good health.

The CDR3 DNA follows: TGTGCCAGCCGTCCGGGGACAGGTGGTTACTATGGCTACACCTTC. This translates into CASRPGTGGYYGYTF. The chain is built from TRBV27 and TRBJ1-2; 8 nucleotides match TRBD1. Germline CDR1 and CDR2: MNHEY and SMNVEV (reference sequence). CDR3 length equals 15 residues. V lost 8 bases, J lost 3 bases, and 11 bases stayed unmatched.

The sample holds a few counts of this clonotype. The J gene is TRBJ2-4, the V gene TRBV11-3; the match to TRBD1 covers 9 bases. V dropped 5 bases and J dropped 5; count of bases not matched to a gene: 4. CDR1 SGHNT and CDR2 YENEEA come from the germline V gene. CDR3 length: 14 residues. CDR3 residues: CASSTRTGENIQYF. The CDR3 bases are TGTGCCAGCAGCACCCGGACAGGGGAAAACATTCAGTACTTC.

The CDR3 here is CASSLNGPYNEQFF. The CDR3 bases are TGTGCCAGCAGCTTAAACGGTCCTTACAATGAGCAGTTCTTC. The genes are TRBV7-2 and TRBJ2-5; D not certain. The J call may be incorrect, as the DNA end agrees better with TRBJ2-1. The germline CDR1 and CDR2 sequences are SGHTA and FQGNSA. The CDR3 covers 14 residues.

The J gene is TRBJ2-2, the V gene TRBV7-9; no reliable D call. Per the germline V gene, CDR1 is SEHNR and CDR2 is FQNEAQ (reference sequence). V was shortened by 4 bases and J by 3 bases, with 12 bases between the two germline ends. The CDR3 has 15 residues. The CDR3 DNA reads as TGTGCCAGCAGCTCCCGAGACCAACACACCGGGGAGCTGTTTTTT. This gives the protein CASSSRDQHTGELFF.

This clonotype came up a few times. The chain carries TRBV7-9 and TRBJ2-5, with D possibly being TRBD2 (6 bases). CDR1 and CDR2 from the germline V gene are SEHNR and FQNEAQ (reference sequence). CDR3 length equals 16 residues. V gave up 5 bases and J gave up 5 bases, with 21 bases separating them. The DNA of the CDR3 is TGTGCCAGCAGCCGACTCAGGGAGGAGGGCCGGGAGACCCAGTACTTC. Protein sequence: CASSRLREEGRETQYF.

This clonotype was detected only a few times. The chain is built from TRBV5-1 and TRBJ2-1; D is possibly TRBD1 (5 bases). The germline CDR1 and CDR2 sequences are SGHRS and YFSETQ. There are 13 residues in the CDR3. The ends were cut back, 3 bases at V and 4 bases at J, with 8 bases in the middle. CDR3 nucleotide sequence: TGCGCCAGCAGCTCGACAGATTACAATGAGCAGTTCTTC. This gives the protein CASSSTDYNEQFF.

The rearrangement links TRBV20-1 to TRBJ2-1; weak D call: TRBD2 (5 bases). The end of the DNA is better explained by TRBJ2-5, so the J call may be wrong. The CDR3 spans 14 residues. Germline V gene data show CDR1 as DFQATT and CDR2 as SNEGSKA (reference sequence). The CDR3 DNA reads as TGCAGTGCGCGCCGAGAGGGTCTGGGAGAGACCCAGTACTTC. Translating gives CSARREGLGETQYF.

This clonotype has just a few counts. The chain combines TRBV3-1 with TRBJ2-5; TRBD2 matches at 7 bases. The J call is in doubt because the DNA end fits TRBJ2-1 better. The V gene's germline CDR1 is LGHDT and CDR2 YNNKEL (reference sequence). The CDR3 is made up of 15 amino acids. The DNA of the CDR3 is TGTGCCAGCAGCCCAGCGGGGACCCCGTCCAATGAGCAGTTCTTC. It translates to CASSPAGTPSNEQFF.